The TCR beta chain under discussion was sequenced for a study of blood T cell repertoires in COVID-19. Study context: Material from acute and convalescent COVID-19 was sourced from the United States, Italy and Spain. In each case, the material was cDNA or gDNA derived from T cells, B-cell-depleted T cells, or PBMCs.

As processed by the authors: For nucleated cells, counts were estimated from reference gene primer amplification. Generated by immunoSEQ multiplex PCR, the TCRdb table keeps only in-frame clones and is missing some. Clonal size and the V and J genes are those of that table, whereas D and trimming came from the DNA. This sample has tens of thousands of clones; around four fifths occur once, and the top ten carry about 20%. V was pared by 6 bases and J by 2 bases, with 6 bases of the junction left unmatched. CDR1 and CDR2 from the germline V gene are ENHRY and SYGVKD. The CDR3 is made up of 14 amino acids.

The TCR comes from a woman older than 75 with acute or convalescent COVID-19. Sequencing used peripheral blood. The chain recombines TRBV10-3 with TRBJ1-1; 7 bases map to TRBD1. In DNA, the CDR3 is TGTGCCATCAGGGCCGGGACAGAAAACACTGAAGCTTTCTTT. Translation gives CAIRAGTENTEAFF.